This T cell receptor (beta chain) originates from a study of T cells after yellow fever vaccination (dated by TCRdb to between 2019 and 2020). Turning to the overall study: Memory subsets (EM, EMRA, CM and Tscm) were sorted on a BD FACS Aria III using CD3, CD45RA, CCR7 and CD95 staining. To track T-cell clones before and after primary and booster YFV17D yellow fever vaccination, bulk TCR alpha and beta repertoires were sequenced longitudinally. The cohort comprised two healthy male donors, one aged 18 to 30 and one aged 30 to 40 years. Memory subsets were sorted on days 0, 15 and 45 and at 18 months after primary vaccination, and on days 0, 15 and 45 after the 30-year booster. Blood was drawn at multiple timepoints before and after primary and secondary immunization, with bulk PBMC replicates and cell subsets isolated. The SMART-Seq v4 Ultra Low Input RNA kit was used to prepare libraries from fractions with low cell numbers.

The label giving this sample's treatment or condition can be read as: live attenuated yellow fever vaccine strain. A standard Ficoll-Paque protocol was used to isolate PBMCs from peripheral blood. The RNeasy Micro Kit was used to extract RNA from sorted memory subsets. With respect to this clonotype: It is likely a read error, because the conserved phenylalanine at the end of the CDR3 is missing.

Reading the germline V gene gives CDR1 SGHTA and CDR2 FQGTGA. The CDR3 totals 15 residues, both ends included. The entry retains the CDR3 DNA only, 45 bases that are in frame from base 1. Trimming removed 3 bases from V and 8 bases from J; the gene matches leave 9 bases unexplained. Results the study describes overall, beyond this receptor: In the sorted memory subsets on day 0, nearly all vaccine-responding clonotypes were below the level of detection. Compared with the primary T-cell response, the secondary T-cell response was faster but weaker, reaching its peak on day 5 rather than on day 15. The study included only two donors, which limits how far the findings can be generalized. Most clones expanded after primary vaccination were re-detected after the booster (96% of CD4 and around 88% of CD8), suggesting broad memory maintenance. A small share of clonotypes was detected in both CD4 and CD8 compartments, with the overlap likely arising from convergent recombination. Computational filtering was required because FACS-sorted repertoires could contain abundant contaminating clonotypes from the bulk population.

Sequencing relied on an Illumina NovaSeq 6000. TCR cDNA was made using 5'RACE template switching, a step that added a universal primer site and unique molecular identifiers. Priming of cDNA synthesis was performed from both the TCR alpha and TCR beta constant segments. Library amplification used two PCR steps, and the second PCR step added sample barcodes and sequencing adapters. Sequencing of the libraries was done on either Illumina HiSeq 2500 (2x100 bp) or NovaSeq (2x150 bp). Processing in the source paper ran as follows. Demultiplexing of reads and collapsing into UMI consensus sequences were performed with MIGEC, and V(D)J alignment was carried out with MiXCR. Vaccine-responding clonotypes were defined with edgeR using replicate PBMC samples, requiring FDR below 0.01 and a log2 fold change above 5 up to day 15. Each bulk clonotype received a CD4 or CD8 identity based on whether the sequenced CD4 or CD8 repertoire contained that clonotype at higher abundance. To estimate the distribution of each clone across memory phenotypes, clonotype frequencies in memory subsets were weighted by FACS-sorted cell numbers. TCRdb reworked the public reads: Q25 trimming with fastp, MiXCR clone assembly, productive beta chains retained. Entries that share a CDR3 protein sequence are merged under the most common genes and DNA. TCRdb, not the original authors, processed these V and J calls. The sample table contains about 53,000 distinct CDR3 sequences; only one count was recorded for around 6.2% of them. Together, the top ten hold about a third of the sample.

Source: PBMCs, either bulk or a sorted T-cell subset (CD4+, CD8+, memory, or dextramer-sorted; not recorded which), taken on the day of the yellow fever booster vaccination. This clonotype was sampled from a man aged 18-30 years who received the YFV17D yellow fever vaccine. This chain joins TRBV7-3 to TRBJ2-1; 8 central bases correspond to TRBD1. The CDR3: CASSFGQGLRDEQFL. The base sequence is TGTGCCAGCAGCTTTGGACAGGGCTTGAGGGATGAGCAGTTCCTC.